This T cell receptor (beta chain) was recorded in a study of T cell repertoires in aging, cancer and after chemotherapy. On the study more broadly: Six age groups, ranging from 30 or younger to 70 or older, included the donors. Clear clonal overlap appeared across healthy donor samples taken over several months to years. General study points: In healthy donors, age-related TCR diversity loss mainly reflected lost richness. Median generation probability rose over the chemotherapy interval in each cancer cohort, suggesting rebound thymic output.

This CDR3 is built from 14 residues. Germline V gene sequence: CDR1 MNHEY, CDR2 SVGAGI. Trimming took 5 bases from V and 0 from J, leaving 9 bases between them. Peripheral blood genomic DNA, not sorted cells or RNA, was the template. TRB rearrangements spanning V, D and J were amplified using mixed TRB-A/B primers. One entry per CDR3 protein results from TCRdb running MiXCR on the multiplex PCR reads. The table records over 6,000 distinct CDR3 sequences, roughly 37% of them present only once. Note on this clonotype: What it recognizes is unknown. A much larger clone differs by one base, so this may be a read error.

The sequenced material came from blood. The clonotype comes from a human donor in good health. The chain joins TRBV6-5 to TRBJ2-3; no definite D call. The CDR3 loop reads CASSRTLSTDTQYF. The CDR3 coding sequence is TGTGCCAGCAGTAGGACCCTTAGCACAGATACGCAGTATTTT.